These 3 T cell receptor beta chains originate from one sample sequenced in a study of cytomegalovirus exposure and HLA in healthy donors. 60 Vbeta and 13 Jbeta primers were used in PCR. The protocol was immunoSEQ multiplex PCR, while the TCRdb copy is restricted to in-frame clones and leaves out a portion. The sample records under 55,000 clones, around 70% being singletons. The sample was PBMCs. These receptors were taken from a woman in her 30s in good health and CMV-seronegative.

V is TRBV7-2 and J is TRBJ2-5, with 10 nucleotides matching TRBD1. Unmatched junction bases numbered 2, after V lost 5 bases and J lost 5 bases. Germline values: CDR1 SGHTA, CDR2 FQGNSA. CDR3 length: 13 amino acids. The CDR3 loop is CASSRQGAETQYF. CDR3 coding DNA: TGTGCCAGCAGCCGACAGGGGGCTGAGACCCAGTACTTC.

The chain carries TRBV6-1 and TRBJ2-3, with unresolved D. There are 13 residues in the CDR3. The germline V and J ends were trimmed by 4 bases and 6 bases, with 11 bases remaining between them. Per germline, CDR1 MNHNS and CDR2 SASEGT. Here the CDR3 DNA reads TGTGCCAGCAGTGCCGAGAGGTCCGATACGCAGTATTTT. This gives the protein CASSAERSDTQYF.

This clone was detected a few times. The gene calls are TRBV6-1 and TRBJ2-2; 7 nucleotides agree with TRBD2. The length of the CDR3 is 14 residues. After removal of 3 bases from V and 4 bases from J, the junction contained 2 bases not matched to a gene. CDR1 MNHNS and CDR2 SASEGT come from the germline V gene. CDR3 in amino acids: CASSDGRGTGELFF. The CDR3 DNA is TGTGCCAGCAGTGATGGGAGGGGCACCGGGGAGCTGTTTTTT.